Reported below is one TCR beta chain. The sample belongs to a study of blood T cell repertoires in COVID-19. Deletions cut 2 bases from V and 5 bases from J, with 6 bases between. The CDR3 loop spans 12 amino acids. CDR1 is MNHEY and CDR2 is SVGAGI in the germline V gene. Original data processing: Amplification of reference gene primers provided the estimated nucleated cell counts. Profiled with immunoSEQ multiplex PCR; TCRdb holds only in-frame clones, not every one. D and trimming come from the DNA, and the V and J calls and clone size come from that table. The table records about 190,000 clones, around 85% of them present only once. Recruits, aged roughly 18 to 95 years, lived in 24 US areas. Cohort 3 recovery required two negative PCRs, clearance, or symptom resolution.

The gene calls are TRBV6-5 and TRBJ1-2; no reliable D call. The clonotype originates from a woman in her twenties or thirties who had recovered from COVID-19. The source material was PBMCs or T cells enriched from blood (not recorded which). The CDR3 DNA reads TGTGCCAGCAGTTACGGACTATATGGCTACACCTTC. Encoded protein: CASSYGLYGYTF.